The 19 T cell receptor beta chains below all came from one sample that was sequenced in a study of molecular identifiers for immune sequencing clone quantification. TCRdb ran MiXCR on the PCR reads and lists one entry per CDR3 protein. This table holds more than 450,000 distinct CDR3 sequences, about 21% found once. The sample comprised naive CD8+ T cells from blood, with Jurkat cell RNA spiked in. Subset described: FACS-sorted CD8+CD4-CCR7+CD45RA+ naive T cells. Receptor source: a human donor in good health. Some libraries in this study had Jurkat cell RNA spiked in.

The chain uses TRBV7-9 and TRBJ2-7; tentative D call: TRBD1 (6 bases). Trimming left V 8 bases short and J 4 bases short, with 12 bases between. CDR1 SEHNR and CDR2 FQNEAQ come from the germline V gene (reference sequence). The CDR3 sequence is 12 residues long. The CDR3 nucleotides read TGTGCCAGCGGGGACATAAAGTACGAGCAGTACTTC. The encoded protein is CASGDIKYEQYF.

This clonotype was seen a few times. J is TRBJ2-2 and V is TRBV9; no definite D call. The CDR3 spans 13 residues. CDR1 is SGDLS, CDR2 YYNGEE, per germline. The germline V and J ends were trimmed by 2 bases and 5 bases, with 7 bases remaining between them. This chain's CDR3 is CASSVYGTGELFF. Here the CDR3 DNA reads TGTGCCAGCAGCGTCTATGGAACCGGGGAGCTGTTTTTT.

The table lists this clonotype with many counts. The J gene is TRBJ2-7, the V gene TRBV2; TRBD1 matches at 9 bases. With V trimmed by 0 bases and J by 4 bases, 16 bases remained unmatched. Germline values: CDR1 SNHLY, CDR2 FYNNEI. The CDR3 covers 19 residues. This CDR3 is CASSEAGTGTNVLDYEQYF. Written as DNA, the CDR3 is TGTGCCAGCAGTGAAGCGGGGACAGGGACGAATGTACTGGATTACGAGCAGTACTTC.

The V call is TRBV19, the J call TRBJ2-4; perhaps TRBD1 as D (6 bases). V shed 3 bases and J shed 3 bases, with 15 bases lying between them. This CDR3 has 16 amino acids. The germline CDR1 and CDR2 sequences are LNHDA and SQIVND (reference sequence). The CDR3: CASSIGGRSFKNIQYF. CDR3 DNA sequence: TGTGCCAGTAGTATTGGGGGCCGCAGCTTCAAAAACATTCAGTACTTC.

With respect to this clonotype: The junction departs from germline at one end; a sequencing error may be responsible. The chain uses TRBV20-1 and TRBJ2-3, with 9 bases that match TRBD2. CDR1 is DFQATT and CDR2 is SNEGSKA in the germline V gene (reference sequence). The CDR3 covers 15 residues. This CDR3 is CSARDPGLATDTQYF. As DNA, the CDR3 is TGCAGTGCTCGAGACCCGGGACTAGCAACAGATACGCAGTATTTT.

The sample holds a few counts of this clonotype. This chain uses TRBV6-5 with TRBJ2-3; 9 bases are shared with TRBD2. The CDR3 covers 15 residues. Germline loops: CDR1 MNHEY, CDR2 SVGAGI. With 5 bases clipped from V and 4 bases from J, the junction kept 7 bases outside the gene matches. DNA for the CDR3: TGTGCCAGCAGTACTCTAGCGGGGCCTGCAGATACGCAGTATTTT. Its translation: CASSTLAGPADTQYF.

V usage is TRBV12-3 or TRBV12-4 and J usage is TRBJ2-2; 8 positions match TRBD1. The CDR3 extends over 16 amino acids. Trimming at V came to 5 bases and at J to 0 bases, leaving 5 bases not matched to a gene. The CDR3 sequence: CASSRTGWPNTGELFF. The CDR3 nucleotides are TGTGCCAGCAGTCGGACAGGGTGGCCGAACACCGGGGAGCTGTTTTTT.

Concerning this clonotype: A much larger clone lies a single base off, so this may be a read error. The rearrangement uses TRBV4-1 and TRBJ2-3; 7 positions match TRBD2. The CDR3 loop spans 17 amino acids. J lost 4 bases, V lost 3 bases, and 13 bases had no gene match. Germline V gives CDR1 MGHRA, CDR2 YSYEKL. The CDR3 protein is CASSHPTGSGVPDTQYF. In DNA, the CDR3 is TGCGCCAGCAGCCACCCCACCGGCAGCGGGGTTCCAGATACGCAGTATTTT.

Many counts were recorded for this clonotype. The chain links TRBV20-1 to TRBJ2-3, with D possibly TRBD1 on 6 matching bases. The CDR3 has 15 amino acids. The germline V gene encodes CDR1 DFQATT and CDR2 SNEGSKA (reference sequence). Deletions cut 4 bases from V and 4 bases from J, with 18 bases between. The CDR3, as DNA: TGCAGTGCTACCGGACGCAGGGGCCTTTCAGATACGCAGTATTTT. Translation gives CSATGRRGLSDTQYF.

This clonotype has at least ten counts. The rearrangement joins TRBV4-3 to TRBJ2-7; D possibly corresponds to TRBD2 (5 bases). This CDR3 spans 15 amino acids. Germline values: CDR1 LGHNA, CDR2 YSLEER. Trimming pared 0 bases from V and 3 bases from J, leaving 12 bases between. DNA for the CDR3: TGCGCCAGCAGCCAAGATCCCGGGAACCACTACGAGCAGTACTTC. Amino acids: CASSQDPGNHYEQYF.

The chain joins TRBV11-3 to TRBJ2-7; 7 bases line up with TRBD1. This CDR3 contains 15 residues. The germline V gene has CDR1 SGHNT and CDR2 YENEEA. Unmatched junction bases numbered 4, after V lost 2 bases and J lost 0 bases. DNA for the CDR3: TGTGCCAGCAGCTTAAGGGGACAGTCCTCCTACGAGCAGTACTTC. Its protein is CASSLRGQSSYEQYF.

In regard to this clonotype: This may arise from a read error, as a much more abundant clone is one base away. The CDR3 does not end in the conserved phenylalanine or tryptophan, so this is likely a read error. J is TRBJ1-2 and V is TRBV19; D ambiguous. The V end lost 5 bases, the J end lost 0 bases, and 7 bases lay between the germline ends. The CDR3 has 13 residues. Looked up from germline, CDR1 is LNHDA and CDR2 is SQIVND (reference sequence). CDR3 DNA sequence: TGTGCCAGTAGTTACGGTACTAACTATGGCTACACCCTC. Translated, it gives CASSYGTNYGYTL.

Only a few counts were recorded for this clonotype. The gene calls are TRBV28 and TRBJ2-1; 12 bases are shared with TRBD2. The CDR3 loop spans 14 amino acids. The germline gives CDR1 MDHEN, CDR2 SYDVKM. V was clipped by 6 bases and J by 9 bases; unmatched bases: 6. CDR3 nucleotide sequence: TGTGCCAGCAGCCCCGGACTAGCGGGGACTGAGCAGTTCTTC. Protein product: CASSPGLAGTEQFF.

This clonotype was seen a few times. The V gene is TRBV12-3 or TRBV12-4, the J gene TRBJ1-5; 10 bases align to TRBD1. The CDR3 extends over 17 amino acids. With 6 bases clipped from V and 2 bases from J, the junction kept 10 bases outside the gene matches. The CDR3 DNA sequence: TGTGCCAGCAGCGACAGGGGGCTCGGATTTGGCAATCAGCCCCAGCATTTT. Protein sequence: CASSDRGLGFGNQPQHF.

This clonotype occurred a few times. The V and J genes are TRBV20-1 and TRBJ2-3, with 12 bases that match TRBD2. CDR1 is DFQATT, CDR2 SNEGSKA, per germline (reference sequence). This CDR3 spans 17 amino acids. Trimming removed 1 base from V and 2 bases from J; junction bases left unmatched: 7. The CDR3 coding sequence is TGCAGTGCTAGAGTTTTACTAGCGGGAGGACTCACAGATACGCAGTATTTT. Translated, it gives CSARVLLAGGLTDTQYF.

In its sample, this clonotype was seen many times. This sequence joins TRBV7-2 and TRBJ2-2; TRBD1 aligns across 8 bases. Germline CDR1 and CDR2: SGHTA and FQGNSA. V was pared by 6 bases and J by 7 bases, with 4 bases of the junction left unmatched. CDR3 length: 13 residues. In DNA, the CDR3 is TGTGCCAGCAGAATCAGGGGGCGCGGGGAGCTGTTTTTT. Translation: CASRIRGRGELFF. The whole variable domain, filled in from reference TRBV7-2 and TRBJ2-2, reads GAGVSQSPSNKVTEKGKDVELRCDPISGHTALYWYRQSLGQGLEFLIYFQGNSAPDKSGLPSDRFSAERTGGSVSTLTIQRTQQEDSAVYLCASRIRGRGELFFGEGSRLTVL.

The J gene is TRBJ2-2, the V gene TRBV9, with TRBD1 matching over 9 bases. V lost 2 bases and J lost 0; bases outside the gene matches: 5. Germline values: CDR1 SGDLS, CDR2 YYNGEE. The CDR3 is made up of 17 amino acids. CDR3 sequence reads: CASSVGWTGANTGELFF. CDR3 in DNA: TGTGCCAGCAGCGTCGGATGGACAGGGGCGAACACCGGGGAGCTGTTTTTT.

This clonotype was seen repeatedly, ten times or more. This chain uses TRBV7-9 with TRBJ2-7; 9 nucleotides align to TRBD1. V lost 5 bases and J lost 5; bases outside the gene matches: 10. Germline V gene data show CDR1 as SEHNR and CDR2 as FQNEAQ (reference sequence). CDR3 size: 15 residues. The CDR3 loop is CASSETGGAGNEQYF. The CDR3 DNA follows: TGTGCCAGCAGCGAAACAGGGGGCGCGGGGAACGAGCAGTACTTC.

This clonotype was seen repeatedly, ten times or more. This chain uses TRBV4-1 with TRBJ2-7; 7 bases line up with TRBD2. Losses at the gene ends were 0 bases for V and 3 bases for J; bases not matched to a gene: 5. Per the germline V gene, CDR1 is MGHRA and CDR2 is YSYEKL. The CDR3 spans 15 residues. The CDR3 spells CASSQDRGTIYEQYF. The CDR3 nucleotides read TGCGCCAGCAGCCAAGATCGGGGGACTATCTACGAGCAGTACTTC.